A single sample gave rise to the 8 T cell receptor beta chains below, sequenced in a study of T cell repertoires in cytomegalovirus infection. Their antigens are not known. TCRdb re-called the reads with MiXCR, one entry per CDR3 protein. The sample has 450,000 to 550,000 distinct CDR3 sequences; about 42% are singletons. The material was cultured PBMCs, obtained from culture after CMV antigen stimulation. Every receptor here comes from a human donor in good health (CMV status not recorded). Some clones in this sample may be carry-over from other donors' samples.

This clonotype appeared many times. This sequence joins TRBV7-2 and TRBJ2-6; 9 bases align to TRBD1. Trimming cost V 3 bases and J 4 bases; bases outside gene matches: 7. CDR3 size: 17 residues. Germline CDR1 and CDR2: SGHTA and FQGNSA. DNA of the CDR3: TGTGCCAGCAGCTTGGTACAGGGGGCGTGGGGGGCCAACGTCCTGACTTTC. Translation gives CASSLVQGAWGANVLTF.

In this sample, this clonotype turned up a few times. The chain is built from TRBV12-3 or TRBV12-4 and TRBJ2-1; 7 nucleotides agree with TRBD2. V trimming: 3 bases; J trimming: 9 bases; junction bases outside the gene matches: 11. The CDR3 consists of 15 residues. The CDR3 here is CASSFNERGQTEQFF. In nucleotides, the CDR3 is TGTGCCAGCAGTTTCAATGAGCGGGGCCAAACTGAGCAGTTCTTC.

This clonotype was seen a few times. CDR3 amino acids: CASSSITSYEQYF. DNA for the CDR3: TGTGCCAGCAGCTCGATTACCTCCTACGAGCAGTACTTC. The gene calls are TRBV7-2 and TRBJ2-7; D is unclear. The length of the CDR3 is 13 residues. The V end lost 4 bases, the J end lost 0 bases, and 7 bases lay between the germline ends. Looked up from germline, CDR1 is SGHTA and CDR2 is FQGNSA.

This rearrangement joins TRBV20-1 to TRBJ1-1; TRBD1 matches at 9 bases. The CDR3 length is 16 residues. Looked up from germline, CDR1 is DFQATT and CDR2 is SNEGSKA (reference sequence). V was pared by 6 bases and J by 5 bases, with 16 bases of the junction left unmatched. The CDR3 DNA reads as TGCAGTGCAAAGGTACCTCCCGGGACAGGGCGGACTGAAGCTTTCTTT. It yields the protein CSAKVPPGTGRTEAFF.

J is TRBJ1-3 and V is TRBV7-2; D gene unclear. The V gene's germline CDR1 is SGHTA and CDR2 FQGNSA. The CDR3 is 14 amino acids. V was clipped by 5 bases and J by 6 bases, with 14 bases between them. The CDR3: CASSPGTNLNTIYF. CDR3 bases: TGTGCCAGCAGCCCCGGAACCAACTTAAACACCATATATTTT.

The chain uses TRBV6-1 and TRBJ1-2; the match to TRBD1 covers 8 bases. The ends lost 9 bases at V and 8 bases at J; junction bases unmatched: 14. The CDR3 covers 14 residues. In germline, CDR1 is MNHNS, CDR2 SASEGT. In nucleotides, the CDR3 is TGTGCCAGAAGGGGGTCCCAGGGGGCAAGAGGCTACACCTTC. The encoded protein is CARRGSQGARGYTF.

The chain carries TRBV11-2 and TRBJ1-3, with D perhaps TRBD1 (5 bases). Trimming left V 5 bases short and J 0 bases short, with 17 bases between. Germline loops: CDR1 SGHAT, CDR2 FQNNGV. There are 17 residues in the CDR3. The CDR3 protein is CASSRTGLVDSGNTIYF. For the CDR3, the DNA is TGTGCCAGCAGCCGAACGGGACTCGTGGACTCTGGAAACACCATATATTTT.

The chain links TRBV12-3 or TRBV12-4 to TRBJ2-5; no clear D. Trimming stripped 6 bases from V and 2 bases from J, with 7 bases between. The CDR3 is made up of 12 amino acids. In DNA form, the CDR3 reads TGTGCCAGCAGCGAGGAACAAGAGACCCAGTACTTC. This translates into CASSEEQETQYF.